Presented here are 31 T cell receptor beta chains from one specimen sequenced in a study of cytomegalovirus exposure and HLA in healthy donors. Amplification used 60 Vbeta primers and 13 Jbeta primers. Sequencing was performed with immunoSEQ multiplex PCR; in TCRdb, only in-frame clones are kept and a portion is missing. This sample has over 200,000 clones, with about 84% found just once. Sequenced input: PBMCs. The receptors here all came from a human donor in good health.

In DNA form, the CDR3 reads TGTGCCAGCAGTTTAATACAGGGCTACGAGCAGTACTTC. It specifies CASSLIQGYEQYF. This chain uses TRBV27 with TRBJ2-7; perhaps TRBD1 as D (6 bases). Germline values: CDR1 MNHEY, CDR2 SMNVEV (reference sequence). The CDR3 length is 13 residues. V was shortened by 2 bases and J by 3 bases, with 8 bases between the two germline ends.

The chain joins TRBV7-2 to TRBJ1-1; D is uncertain. Germline values: CDR1 SGHTA, CDR2 FQGNSA. The CDR3 runs 12 residues. V was cut by 1 base and J by 5 bases, with 5 bases left in between. The DNA for the CDR3 is TGTGCCAGCAGCTTAGGGGCGACTGAAGCTTTCTTT. Protein product: CASSLGATEAFF. The variable domain in full, with the rest retrieved from reference TRBV7-2 and TRBJ1-1, is GAGVSQSPSNKVTEKGKDVELRCDPISGHTALYWYRQSLGQGLEFLIYFQGNSAPDKSGLPSDRFSAERTGGSVSTLTIQRTQQEDSAVYLCASSLGATEAFFGQGTRLTVV.

The genes are TRBV7-6 and TRBJ2-7; tentative D call: TRBD1 (6 bases). In germline, CDR1 is SGHVS, CDR2 FNYEAQ. The CDR3 extends over 13 amino acids. The V gene lost 0 bases and the J gene lost 4 bases, with 7 bases spanning the gap. Here the CDR3 DNA reads TGTGCCAGCAGCTTAGCGGGGGCTTACGAGCAGTACTTC. This codes for CASSLAGAYEQYF.

This rearrangement joins TRBV5-1 to TRBJ2-3; TRBD2 matches at 7 bases. Germline V CDR1 and CDR2: SGHRS, YFSETQ. V lost 0 bases, J lost 2 bases, and 3 bases stayed unmatched. The CDR3 is 15 residues long. CDR3 residues: CASSLASGNTDTQYF. The CDR3 bases are TGCGCCAGCAGCTTGGCGAGCGGGAACACAGATACGCAGTATTTT.

The V and J genes are TRBV5-4 and TRBJ1-1; TRBD1 aligns across 9 bases. Germline trimming cut 5 bases from V and 0 bases from J; bases unmatched to any gene: 5. The CDR3 extends over 15 amino acids. Germline V gene data show CDR1 as SGHNT and CDR2 as YYREEE (reference sequence). As DNA, the CDR3 is TGTGCCAGCAGTTCCCGGGACAGGGTGAACACTGAAGCTTTCTTT. Protein sequence: CASSSRDRVNTEAFF.

The chain links TRBV7-9 to TRBJ2-5, with 9 bases that match TRBD1. Germline V CDR1 and CDR2: SEHNR, FQNEAQ (reference sequence). The CDR3 consists of 15 residues. The V gene end was trimmed by 5 bases and the J gene end by 0 bases; junction bases not matched to a gene: 4. This CDR3 is CASSPGQGYQETQYF. CDR3 in DNA: TGTGCCAGCAGCCCGGGACAGGGCTACCAAGAGACCCAGTACTTC.

This chain connects TRBV6-5 to TRBJ2-7; TRBD2 aligns across 7 bases. Looked up from germline, CDR1 is MNHEY and CDR2 is SVGAGI. CDR3 length: 15 residues. Losses at the gene ends were 7 bases for V and 3 bases for J; bases not matched to a gene: 12. In DNA, the CDR3 is TGTGCCAGCATGGGGAGGGCGGGAGCCTTCTACGAGCAGTACTTC. Protein product: CASMGRAGAFYEQYF.

The chain couples TRBV7-8 to TRBJ2-7; 15 positions match TRBD2. The trim removed 4 bases at V and 2 bases at J, leaving 6 bases unmatched. The CDR3 is 17 residues long. Germline loops: CDR1 SGHVS, CDR2 FQNEAQ. CDR3: CASSSGLAGGRTYEQYF. The CDR3 DNA follows: TGTGCCAGCAGCTCAGGACTAGCGGGAGGGCGTACCTACGAGCAGTACTTC.

V and J are TRBV6-1 and TRBJ2-7; the D gene is possibly TRBD2 (6 bases). The CDR3 is 14 residues long. V lost 2 bases, J lost 1 base, and 9 bases lay in between. Germline V CDR1 and CDR2: MNHNS, SASEGT. The chain's CDR3 is CASSESGRSYEQYF. The CDR3 coding sequence is TGTGCCAGCAGTGAATCCGGGAGATCCTACGAGCAGTACTTC.

V is TRBV29-1 and J is TRBJ2-7; D may be TRBD1 (6 bases). Trimming removed 4 bases at V and 6 bases at J, with 16 bases between. Germline lookup yields CDR1 SQVTM and CDR2 ANQGSEA. This CDR3 is built from 13 residues. The CDR3 sequence is CSVVGGSGLEQYF. In DNA, the CDR3 is TGCAGCGTTGTAGGGGGTTCTGGCCTCGAGCAGTACTTC.

The gene calls are TRBV7-2 and TRBJ2-7; 8 nucleotides agree with TRBD2. CDR3 length equals 17 residues. V shed 5 bases and J 3 bases; nucleotides not matched to a gene: 15. Germline V lookup: CDR1 SGHTA, CDR2 FQGNSA. Written as DNA, the CDR3 is TGTGCCAGCAGCCGGGCGGCGCCAAACGCGGGAGGCTACGAGCAGTACTTC. It translates to CASSRAAPNAGGYEQYF.

The chain is built from TRBV2 and TRBJ2-4; TRBD1 matches at 9 bases. The germline V gene encodes CDR1 SNHLY and CDR2 FYNNEI. This CDR3 region has 15 residues. V shed 4 bases, J shed 3 bases, and the junction held 4 bases outside the gene matches. This CDR3 reads CASSGRGQGKNIQYF. In DNA, the CDR3 is TGTGCCAGCAGTGGGCGGGGACAGGGCAAAAACATTCAGTACTTC.

The CDR3 sequence: CASSNRGLKKAGELFF. Written as DNA, the CDR3 is TGTGCCAGCAGTAACAGGGGGCTGAAGAAGGCCGGGGAGCTGTTTTTT. The chain joins TRBV6-4 to TRBJ2-2, with 9 bases aligning to TRBD1. This CDR3 has 16 residues. J gave up 6 bases and V 5 bases, and 10 bases lay outside the gene matches. Germline CDR1 and CDR2: MRHNA and SNTAGT.

The genes are TRBV19 and TRBJ2-2; D is perhaps TRBD1 (5 bases). V lost 10 bases to trimming and J lost 2 bases, with 20 bases between them. The CDR3 covers 16 residues. The germline V gene encodes CDR1 LNHDA and CDR2 SQIVND (reference sequence). The CDR3 protein is CATTSNRRLNTGELFF. The CDR3 DNA is TGTGCCACCACATCTAACAGGCGACTTAACACCGGGGAGCTGTTTTTT.

The chain employs TRBV6-1 and TRBJ2-1; D uncertain. This CDR3 contains 14 residues. Germline CDR1 and CDR2: MNHNS and SASEGT. V lost 6 bases to trimming and J lost 0 bases, with 9 bases between them. CDR3 coding DNA: TGTGCCAGCAGATCGACAAGCTCCTACAATGAGCAGTTCTTC. Translating it yields CASRSTSSYNEQFF.

The chain combines TRBV6-5 with TRBJ1-6, with 9 bases that match TRBD1. Germline assignment: CDR1 MNHEY and CDR2 SVGAGI. Germline trimming cut 6 bases from V and 10 bases from J; bases unmatched to any gene: 4. The CDR3 covers 13 residues. DNA for the CDR3: TGTGCCAGCAGGGGACAGGGCTGGTCACCCCTCCACTTT. Its protein is CASRGQGWSPLHF.

V gene TRBV10-1 combines with J gene TRBJ1-1; the match to TRBD1 covers 7 bases. V trimming: 5 bases; J trimming: 9 bases; junction bases outside the gene matches: 9. The CDR3 loop spans 13 amino acids. From germline, CDR1 is WNHNN and CDR2 SYGVQD (reference sequence). For the CDR3, the DNA is TGCGCCAGCAGTTCATTTAGACAGGGTAAAGCTTTCTTT. Protein: CASSSFRQGKAFF.

This clone was found a few times. The chain links TRBV5-4 to TRBJ1-2; D is uncertain. Germline CDR1 is SGHNT and CDR2 is YYREEE (reference sequence). V was clipped by 0 bases and J by 6 bases, with 12 bases between them. This CDR3 has 14 residues. CDR3 sequence reads: CASSLDGGGHGYTF. CDR3 DNA: TGTGCCAGCAGCTTGGACGGCGGCGGGCATGGCTACACCTTC.

The J gene is TRBJ1-2, the V gene TRBV2; TRBD1 agrees at 7 bases. Germline values: CDR1 SNHLY, CDR2 FYNNEI. The CDR3 contains 17 residues. Trimming removed 5 bases from V and 4 bases from J; junction bases left unmatched: 16. The CDR3 nucleotides are TGTGCCAGCAGTTCCGGGACAGCCTCCCTCCCCCCCTATGGCTACACCTTC. It codes for CASSSGTASLPPYGYTF.

The rearrangement uses TRBV7-2 and TRBJ1-2; D might be TRBD1 (6 bases). V was cut by 5 bases and J by 4 bases, with 17 bases left in between. Per germline, CDR1 SGHTA and CDR2 FQGNSA. This CDR3 contains 15 residues. CDR3: CASSPATGVGYGYTF. The CDR3 nucleotides read TGTGCCAGCAGCCCGGCGACAGGAGTGGGCTATGGCTACACCTTC.

The V and J genes are TRBV9 and TRBJ1-1; D is perhaps TRBD1 (6 bases). This CDR3 is 15 amino acids long. Between the trimmed V and J ends, which lost 3 bases and 0 bases, there was a span of 12 bases. CDR1 and CDR2 (germline): SGDLS, YYNGEE. The CDR3 loop reads CASSDRATLNTEAFF. In DNA, the CDR3 is TGTGCCAGCAGCGACAGGGCTACCTTGAACACTGAAGCTTTCTTT.

This chain links TRBV7-9 with TRBJ2-1, with D tentatively TRBD1 (5 bases). Trimming stripped 7 bases from V and 7 bases from J, with 14 bases between. This CDR3 region has 13 residues. CDR1 and CDR2 (germline): SEHNR, FQNEAQ (reference sequence). CDR3 in amino acids: CASKGPLRNEQFF. The CDR3 DNA reads as TGTGCCAGCAAGGGGCCGCTGCGGAATGAGCAGTTCTTC. The full variable domain, in which reference TRBV7-9 and TRBJ2-1 provide the parts outside the CDR3, is DTGVSQNPRHKITKRGQNVTFRCDPISEHNRLYWYRQTLGQGPEFLTYFQNEAQLEKSRLLSDRFSAERPKGSFSTLEIQRTEQGDSAMYLCASKGPLRNEQFFGPGTRLTVL.

V and J are TRBV5-6 and TRBJ1-1; D is unresolved. Per the germline V gene, CDR1 is SGHDT and CDR2 is YYEEEE. The V end was cut by 3 bases, the J end by 3 bases, with 18 bases between. The CDR3 runs 16 residues. The CDR3 sequence is CASSSSGGLSDTEAFF. For the CDR3, the DNA is TGTGCCAGCAGCTCGTCTGGAGGGCTATCGGACACTGAAGCTTTCTTT.

Comment on this clone: Other DNA sequences in this sample translate to the same CDR3. The CDR3 DNA reads as TGTGCCAGCAGTCCAGGGACAGGCTACGAGCAGTACTTC. Translation: CASSPGTGYEQYF. The V and J genes are TRBV27 and TRBJ2-7, with 8 positions matching TRBD1. This CDR3 is 13 amino acids long. The V gene end was trimmed by 5 bases and the J gene end by 3 bases; junction bases not matched to a gene: 3. Germline loops: CDR1 MNHEY, CDR2 SMNVEV (reference sequence).

The rearrangement uses TRBV6-5 and TRBJ2-7; D might be TRBD1 (6 bases). The CDR3 covers 15 residues. Deletions cut 0 bases from V and 4 bases from J, with 13 bases between. Germline V lookup: CDR1 MNHEY, CDR2 SVGAGI. CDR3: CASSYSGGPKYEQYF. The CDR3 DNA sequence: TGTGCCAGCAGTTACTCTGGGGGCCCGAAATACGAGCAGTACTTC.

This chain links TRBV30 with TRBJ1-3; 7 bases line up with TRBD1. The CDR3 is 15 amino acids. V shed 5 bases and J 2 bases; nucleotides not matched to a gene: 9. From germline, CDR1 is GTSNPN and CDR2 SVGIG (reference sequence). The CDR3 DNA reads as TGTGCCTGGGGAGATACAGGGGCCGCTGGAAACACCATATATTTT. Its translation is CAWGDTGAAGNTIYF.

The V call is TRBV7-9, the J call TRBJ2-7; D remains unclear. With 1 base removed from V and 6 bases from J, the gap between germline ends came to 7 bases. This CDR3 is 12 amino acids long. CDR1 and CDR2 (germline): SEHNR, FQNEAQ (reference sequence). CDR3 loop: CASSLEQIEQYF. CDR3 DNA sequence: TGTGCCAGCAGCTTAGAACAGATCGAGCAGTACTTC.

The chain joins TRBV9 to TRBJ2-7; weak D call: TRBD1 (5 bases). The germline V and J ends were trimmed by 0 bases and 2 bases, with 12 bases remaining between them. Germline V gene sequence: CDR1 SGDLS, CDR2 YYNGEE. The CDR3 contains 15 residues. The CDR3 DNA reads TGTGCCAGCAGCGTAGTCCCCGCAGGGACCTACGAGCAGTACTTC. It is translated as CASSVVPAGTYEQYF. Supplemented by reference TRBV9 and TRBJ2-7, the full variable domain reads DSGVTQTPKHLITATGQRVTLRCSPRSGDLSVYWYQQSLDQGLQFLIQYYNGEERAKGNILERFSAQQFPDLHSELNLSSLELGDSALYFCASSVVPAGTYEQYFGPGTRLTVT.

The V gene is TRBV19, the J gene TRBJ1-2, with TRBD1 matching over 10 bases. Germline V gives CDR1 LNHDA, CDR2 SQIVND (reference sequence). The CDR3 consists of 14 residues. V was clipped by 5 bases and J by 2 bases; unmatched bases: 2. The CDR3 coding sequence is TGTGCCAGTAGTCAGGGACAGGGGAACTATGGCTACACCTTC. The encoded protein is CASSQGQGNYGYTF.

The chain has TRBV5-1 and TRBJ1-5; possibly TRBD1 for D (5 bases). V was shortened by 7 bases and J by 0 bases, with 8 bases between the two germline ends. Germline V gene sequence: CDR1 SGHRS, CDR2 YFSETQ. The CDR3 contains 13 residues. As DNA, the CDR3 is TGCGCCAGCCGACAGAGTAGCAATCAGCCCCAGCATTTT. Its protein product is CASRQSSNQPQHF.

The chain couples TRBV7-2 to TRBJ2-1; 9 bases align to TRBD2. The CDR3 sequence is 15 residues long. V lost 5 bases to trimming and J lost 4 bases; unmatched junction nucleotides: 6. Looked up from germline, CDR1 is SGHTA and CDR2 is FQGNSA. CDR3 coding DNA: TGTGCCAGCAGCCTCGGGACTAGCAAATACAATGAGCAGTTCTTC. It yields the protein CASSLGTSKYNEQFF.